This T cell receptor (beta chain) came from a study of human T cells and chemical hapten exposure. What the library attached to individual cDNA molecules were unique molecular identifiers. TCRdb reanalysed the RACE reads using MiXCR and keeps one entry per CDR3 protein. In the table there are approximately 97,000 distinct CDR3 sequences, 25% to 35% of which are singletons. As to time point: patch test 3, about 24 weeks after DPC sensitization. Treatment in this sample: therapeutic diphenylcyclopropenone sensitization with weekly scalp DPC. People who gave samples had alopecia, were 18 to 70 years old, and were suitable for DPC. Total RNA was extracted from unfractionated whole blood. Germline V CDR1 and CDR2: DFQATT, SNEGSKA (reference sequence). The CDR3 is 13 residues long. V was clipped by 2 bases and J by 3 bases, with 11 bases between them. This clonotype showed up just a few times.

This sequence joins TRBV20-1 and TRBJ2-7; D perhaps matches TRBD1 (5 bases). This specimen was whole blood, taken in connection with sensitization to the hapten diphenylcyclopropenone (DPC). The clonotype originates from a middle-aged man with alopecia areata. Some clones in this sample may be carry-over from other donors' samples. The CDR3 protein is CSARPLDSYEQYF. The CDR3 coding sequence is TGCAGTGCTAGACCCCTTGACAGCTACGAGCAGTACTTC.